Reported below is one TCR beta chain. Base qualities are missing; no much larger clone stands one base away. V gives up 0 bases and J gives up 6 bases, and the segment between their germline ends measures 7 bases. The CDR3 goes from the cysteine to the phenylalanine over 13 residues. The CDR3 DNA has 39 bases and is translated from base 1. Based on the germline V gene, the CDR1 and CDR2 sequences are SGHRS and YFSETQ. The sample belongs to a study of T cells after yellow fever vaccination (dated by TCRdb to the late 2010s). Looking at the study overall: Using CD3, CD45RA, CCR7 and CD95 staining, memory subsets (EM, EMRA, CM and Tscm) were sorted on a BD FACS Aria III. The SMART-Seq v4 Ultra Low Input RNA kit was used to prepare libraries from fractions with low cell numbers. To track T-cell clones before and after primary and booster YFV17D yellow fever vaccination, bulk TCR alpha and beta repertoires were sequenced longitudinally. Two healthy male donors made up the cohort, one aged 18 to 30 years and the other aged 30 to 40 years. Bulk PBMC replicates and cell subsets were isolated from blood drawn at multiple timepoints before and after both primary and secondary immunization. Sorting of memory subsets took place on days 0, 15 and 45 and at 18 months after primary vaccination, as well as on days 0, 15 and 45 after the 30-year booster. The investigation overall reported the following: The secondary T-cell response was weaker than the primary response but faster, peaking on day 5 instead of day 15. Because abundant contaminating clonotypes from the bulk population could be contained in FACS-sorted repertoires, computational filtering was required. Most clones expanded after primary vaccination (almost 97% of CD4 and around 89% of CD8) were re-detected after the booster, suggesting that broad memory maintenance occurred. A small fraction of clonotypes showed up in both the CD4 and CD8 compartments, probably as a result of convergent recombination. The study included only two donors, which limits how far the findings can be generalized. In the sorted memory subsets on day 0, nearly all of the vaccine-responding clonotypes fell below detection.

The treatment or condition label, read with the paper, signifies: live attenuated yellow fever vaccine strain. PBMCs were isolated from peripheral blood using a standard Ficoll-Paque protocol. RNA from sorted memory subsets was extracted with the RNeasy Micro Kit. The sequencer listed for this sample is Illumina NovaSeq 6000. TCR cDNA was synthesized by 5'RACE template switching, through which a universal primer site and unique molecular identifiers were introduced. Priming of cDNA synthesis was performed from both the TCR alpha and TCR beta constant segments. Library amplification involved two PCR steps, and the second step added sample barcodes and sequencing adapters. Sequencing of the libraries was done on either Illumina HiSeq 2500 (2x100 bp) or NovaSeq (2x150 bp). As for the original processing: MIGEC was used to demultiplex reads and collapse the reads into UMI consensus sequences, and MiXCR was used for V(D)J alignment. Vaccine-responding clonotypes were identified with edgeR using replicate PBMC samples, with FDR below 0.01 and a log2 fold change above 5 up to day 15 being required. Each bulk clonotype received a CD4 or CD8 identity based on whether the sequenced CD4 or CD8 repertoire contained that clonotype at higher abundance. To estimate the distribution of each clone across memory phenotypes, clonotype frequencies in memory subsets were weighted by FACS-sorted cell numbers. TCRdb reran the public reads through fastp at Q25 and MiXCR, keeping productive beta chains. Rows are combined by CDR3 protein, so each entry shows the most common genes and DNA. V and J calls and clone size were set by TCRdb, not the authors. The sample table shows roughly 28,000 distinct CDR3 sequences, and approximately 4.9% are seen once. Of the sample, less than 50% falls within the top ten clones.

This TCR derives from a man aged 18 to 35 who received the YFV17D yellow fever vaccine. Material: PBMCs, either bulk or a sorted T-cell subset (CD4+, CD8+, memory, or dextramer-sorted; not recorded which), obtained on the day of the yellow fever booster vaccination. The chain is assembled from TRBV5-1 and TRBJ2-1, with no confident D gene call. The CDR3 protein is CASSLGQVNEQFF. The DNA reads TGCGCCAGCAGCTTGGGGCAGGTCAATGAGCAGTTCTTC.